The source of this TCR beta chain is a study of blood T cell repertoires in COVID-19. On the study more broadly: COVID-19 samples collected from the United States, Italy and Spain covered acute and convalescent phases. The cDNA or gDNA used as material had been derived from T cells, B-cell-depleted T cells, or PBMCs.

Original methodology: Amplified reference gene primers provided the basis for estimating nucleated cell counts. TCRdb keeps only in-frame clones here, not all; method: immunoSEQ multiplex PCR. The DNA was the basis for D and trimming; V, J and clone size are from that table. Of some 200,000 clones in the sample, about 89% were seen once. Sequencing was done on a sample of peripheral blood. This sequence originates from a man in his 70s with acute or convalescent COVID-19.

The CDR3 is CASLISGTGHEAFF. The CDR3 DNA sequence: TGTGCCAGCTTAATATCCGGGACAGGCCATGAAGCTTTCTTT. This rearrangement joins TRBV2 to TRBJ1-1; 8 bases match TRBD1. The V gene's germline CDR1 is SNHLY and CDR2 FYNNEI. The CDR3 consists of 14 residues. V shed 8 bases, J shed 7 bases, and the junction held 12 bases outside the gene matches.